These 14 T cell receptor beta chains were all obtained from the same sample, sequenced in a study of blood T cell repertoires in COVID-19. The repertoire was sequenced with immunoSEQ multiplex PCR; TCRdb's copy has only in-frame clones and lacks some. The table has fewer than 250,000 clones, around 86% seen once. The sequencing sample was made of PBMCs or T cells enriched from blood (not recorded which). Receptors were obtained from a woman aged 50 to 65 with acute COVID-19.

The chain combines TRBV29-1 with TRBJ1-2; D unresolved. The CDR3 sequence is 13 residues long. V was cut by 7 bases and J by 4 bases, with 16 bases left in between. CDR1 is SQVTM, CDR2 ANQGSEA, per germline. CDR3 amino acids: CSERQEGGYGYTF. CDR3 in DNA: TGCAGCGAACGACAAGAAGGTGGCTATGGCTACACCTTC.

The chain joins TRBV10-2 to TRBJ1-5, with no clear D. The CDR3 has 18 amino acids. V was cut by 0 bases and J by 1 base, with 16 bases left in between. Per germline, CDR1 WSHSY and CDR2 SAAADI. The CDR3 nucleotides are TGCGCCAGCAGTGAGTCGTATGGGTTAACGGGGAGCAATCAGCCCCAGCATTTT. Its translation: CASSESYGLTGSNQPQHF.

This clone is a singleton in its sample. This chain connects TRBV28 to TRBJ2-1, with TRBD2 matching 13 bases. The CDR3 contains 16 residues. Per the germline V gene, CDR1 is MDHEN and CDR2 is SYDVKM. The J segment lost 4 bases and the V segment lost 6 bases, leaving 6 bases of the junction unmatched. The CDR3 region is CASRGGTSGIYNEQFF. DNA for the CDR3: TGTGCCAGCAGGGGGGGGACTAGCGGGATTTACAATGAGCAGTTCTTC.

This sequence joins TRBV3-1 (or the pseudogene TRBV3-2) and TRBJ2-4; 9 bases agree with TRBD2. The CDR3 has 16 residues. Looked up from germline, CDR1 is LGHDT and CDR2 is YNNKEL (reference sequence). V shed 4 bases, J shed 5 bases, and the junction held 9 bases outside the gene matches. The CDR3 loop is CASSPGTIAGENIQYF. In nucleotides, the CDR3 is TGTGCCAGCAGCCCAGGCACGATAGCGGGGGAAAACATTCAGTACTTC.

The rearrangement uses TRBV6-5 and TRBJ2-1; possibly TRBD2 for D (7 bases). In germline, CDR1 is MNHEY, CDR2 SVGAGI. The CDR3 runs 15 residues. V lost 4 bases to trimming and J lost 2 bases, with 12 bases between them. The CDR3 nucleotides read TGTGCCAGCAGTTCCGTGGGGGGGCCCTACAATGAGCAGTTCTTC. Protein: CASSSVGGPYNEQFF.

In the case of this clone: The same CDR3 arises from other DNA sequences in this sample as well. CDR3 coding DNA: TGTGCCAGTAGTATAGACAGCTCTGGAAACACCATATATTTT. Its translation is CASSIDSSGNTIYF. The V and J genes are TRBV19 and TRBJ1-3, with D unresolved. V dropped 0 bases and J dropped 0 bases, with 3 bases sitting between them. Germline V gives CDR1 LNHDA, CDR2 SQIVND (reference sequence). The CDR3 is 14 residues long.

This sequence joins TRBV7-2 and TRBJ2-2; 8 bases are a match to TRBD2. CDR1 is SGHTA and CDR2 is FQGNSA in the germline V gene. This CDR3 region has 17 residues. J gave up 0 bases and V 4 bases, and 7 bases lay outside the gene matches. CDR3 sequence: CASSSVAGTANTGELFF. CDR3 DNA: TGTGCCAGCAGCTCAGTAGCGGGAACTGCGAACACCGGGGAGCTGTTTTTT.

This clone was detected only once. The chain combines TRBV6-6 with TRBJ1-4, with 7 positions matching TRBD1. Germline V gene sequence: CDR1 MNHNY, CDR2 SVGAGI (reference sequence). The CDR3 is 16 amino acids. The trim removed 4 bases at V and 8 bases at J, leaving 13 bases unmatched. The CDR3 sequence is CASSSLNRGEGEKLFF. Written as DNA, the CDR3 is TGTGCCAGCAGTTCCCTTAACAGGGGTGAGGGAGAAAAACTGTTTTTT.

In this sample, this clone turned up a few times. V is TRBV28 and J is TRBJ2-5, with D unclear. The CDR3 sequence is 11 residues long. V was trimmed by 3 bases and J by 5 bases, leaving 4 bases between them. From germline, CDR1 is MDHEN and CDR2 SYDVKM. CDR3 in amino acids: CASSFGETQYF. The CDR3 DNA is TGTGCCAGCAGTTTCGGTGAGACCCAGTACTTC.

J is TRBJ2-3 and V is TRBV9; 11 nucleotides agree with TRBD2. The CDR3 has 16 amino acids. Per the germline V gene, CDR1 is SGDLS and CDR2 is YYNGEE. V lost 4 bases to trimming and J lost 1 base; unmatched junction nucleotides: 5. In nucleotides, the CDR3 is TGTGCCAGCAGCACCCAGACTAGCGGGGGCACAGATACGCAGTATTTT. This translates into CASSTQTSGGTDTQYF. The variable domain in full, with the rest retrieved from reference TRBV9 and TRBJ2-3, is DSGVTQTPKHLITATGQRVTLRCSPRSGDLSVYWYQQSLDQGLQFLIQYYNGEERAKGNILERFSAQQFPDLHSELNLSSLELGDSALYFCASSTQTSGGTDTQYFGPGTRLTVL.

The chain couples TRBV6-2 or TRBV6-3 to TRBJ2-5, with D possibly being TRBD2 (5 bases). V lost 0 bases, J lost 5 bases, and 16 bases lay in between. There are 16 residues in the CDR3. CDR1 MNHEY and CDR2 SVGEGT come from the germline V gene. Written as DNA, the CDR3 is TGTGCCAGCAGTTACTCGAGTCACGGAGGATATGAGACCCAGTACTTC. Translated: CASSYSSHGGYETQYF.

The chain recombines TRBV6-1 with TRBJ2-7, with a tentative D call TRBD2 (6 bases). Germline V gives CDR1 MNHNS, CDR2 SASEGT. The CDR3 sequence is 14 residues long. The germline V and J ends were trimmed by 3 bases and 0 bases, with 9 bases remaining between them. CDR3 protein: CASSDTGASYEQYF. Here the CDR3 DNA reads TGTGCCAGCAGTGATACGGGAGCCTCCTACGAGCAGTACTTC.

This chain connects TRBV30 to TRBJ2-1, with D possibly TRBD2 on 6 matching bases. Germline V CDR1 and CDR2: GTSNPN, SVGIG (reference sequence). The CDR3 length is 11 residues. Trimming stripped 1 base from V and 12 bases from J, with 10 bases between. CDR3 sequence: CAWSAGLGQFF. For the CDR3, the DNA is TGTGCCTGGAGTGCGGGACTTGGGCAGTTCTTC.

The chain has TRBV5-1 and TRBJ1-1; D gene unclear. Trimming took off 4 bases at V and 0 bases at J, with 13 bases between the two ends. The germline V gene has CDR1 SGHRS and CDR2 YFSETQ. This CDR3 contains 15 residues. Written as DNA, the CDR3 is TGCGCCAGCAGCCAGCGGTTAGGGATGAACACTGAAGCTTTCTTT. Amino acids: CASSQRLGMNTEAFF. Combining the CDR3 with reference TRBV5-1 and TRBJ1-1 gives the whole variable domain KAGVTQTPRYLIKTRGQQVTLSCSPISGHRSVSWYQQTPGQGLQFLFEYFSETQRNKGNFPGRFSGRQFSNSRSEMNVSTLELGDSALYLCASSQRLGMNTEAFFGQGTRLTVV.